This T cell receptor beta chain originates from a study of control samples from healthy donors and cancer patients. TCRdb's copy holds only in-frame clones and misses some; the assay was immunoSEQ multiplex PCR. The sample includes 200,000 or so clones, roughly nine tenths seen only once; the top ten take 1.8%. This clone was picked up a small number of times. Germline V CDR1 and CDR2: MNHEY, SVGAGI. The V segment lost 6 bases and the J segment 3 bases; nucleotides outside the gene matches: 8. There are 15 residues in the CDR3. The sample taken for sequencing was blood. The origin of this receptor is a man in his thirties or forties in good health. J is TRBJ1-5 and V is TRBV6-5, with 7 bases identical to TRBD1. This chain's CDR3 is CASSPTGAFNQPQHF. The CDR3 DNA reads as TGTGCCAGCAGCCCCACAGGGGCGTTCAATCAGCCCCAGCATTTT.